Below are 24 T cell receptor beta chains sequenced from a single sample in a study of cytomegalovirus exposure and HLA in healthy donors. Researchers ran the PCR with 60 Vbeta and 13 Jbeta primers. Repertoires were generated with immunoSEQ multiplex PCR, while TCRdb's copy carries only in-frame clones and drops some. The sample contains 200,000 or so clones, roughly 80% of which appear only once. Input material: PBMCs. These receptors all come from a man between 35 and 55 years old in good health and CMV-seronegative.

The chain couples TRBV25-1 to TRBJ2-4; a possible D gene is TRBD2 (5 bases). Germline V CDR1 and CDR2: MGHDK, SYGVNS. This CDR3 region has 14 residues. V lost 3 bases to trimming and J lost 2 bases, with 8 bases between them. CDR3 region: CASSEPGSKNIQYF. For the CDR3, the DNA is TGTGCCAGCAGTGAGCCGGGGTCCAAAAACATTCAGTACTTC.

The CDR3 is CASSFSGTGVTGELFF. CDR3 in DNA: TGTGCCAGCAGTTTCTCCGGGACAGGGGTGACCGGGGAGCTGTTTTTT. The chain has TRBV2 and TRBJ2-2; 10 nucleotides match TRBD1. CDR1 is SNHLY and CDR2 is FYNNEI in the germline V gene. Trimming took 5 bases from V and 5 from J; bases not matched to a gene: 8. The CDR3 runs to 16 residues.

J is TRBJ2-7 and V is TRBV11-3; TRBD1 is a possible D gene (5 bases). The CDR3 is 14 residues long. V lost 0 bases to trimming and J lost 3 bases, with 9 bases between them. Germline V gene sequence: CDR1 SGHNT, CDR2 YENEEA. CDR3 sequence (DNA): TGTGCCAGCAGCTTAGATCAGGGAAACTACGAGCAGTACTTC. Translation: CASSLDQGNYEQYF. Looking up the rest from reference TRBV11-3 and TRBJ2-7 gives the full variable domain: EAGVVQSPRYKIIEKKQPVAFWCNPISGHNTLYWYLQNLGQGPELLIRYENEEAVDDSQLPKDRFSAERLKGVDSTLKIQPAELGDSAVYLCASSLDQGNYEQYFGPGTRLTVT.

The count of this clone is one. The chain couples TRBV27 to TRBJ1-1; 11 bases match TRBD1. The length of the CDR3 is 15 residues. Germline V gene lookup returns CDR1 MNHEY and CDR2 SMNVEV (reference sequence). Trimming cost V 5 bases and J 5 bases; bases outside gene matches: 7. The CDR3 region is CASSPLRDRGTEAFF. DNA for the CDR3: TGTGCCAGCAGTCCGCTCCGGGACAGGGGGACTGAAGCTTTCTTT.

The rearrangement joins TRBV5-4 to TRBJ2-2, with TRBD1 matching 8 bases. This CDR3 has 15 amino acids. Germline CDR1 is SGHNT and CDR2 is YYREEE (reference sequence). Trimming at V came to 4 bases and at J to 11 bases, leaving 13 bases not matched to a gene. This CDR3 reads CASSLDRTGFRELFF. CDR3 coding DNA: TGTGCCAGCAGCCTGGATCGGACAGGGTTTAGAGAGCTGTTTTTT.

The rearrangement joins TRBV7-8 to TRBJ2-5; perhaps TRBD2 as D (5 bases). Germline V CDR1 and CDR2: SGHVS, FQNEAQ. The CDR3 consists of 15 residues. Trimming shortened V by 5 bases and J by 5 bases, and 18 bases separated the two germline ends. The CDR3 reads CASSPKLGGAETQYF. Written as DNA, the CDR3 is TGTGCCAGCAGCCCTAAACTAGGAGGTGCGGAGACCCAGTACTTC.

This sequence joins TRBV9 and TRBJ1-4; D is possibly TRBD1 (6 bases). The germline V gene has CDR1 SGDLS and CDR2 YYNGEE. Trimming shortened V by 3 bases and J by 7 bases, and 16 bases separated the two germline ends. The CDR3 runs to 15 residues. CDR3 protein: CASSAREGVSEKLFF. The CDR3 nucleotides are TGTGCCAGCAGCGCCAGAGAGGGGGTTAGTGAAAAACTGTTTTTT.

This rearrangement joins TRBV6-5 to TRBJ2-1; 14 bases are a match to TRBD2. Germline CDR1 and CDR2: MNHEY and SVGAGI. This CDR3 has 15 residues. V shed 4 bases, J shed 5 bases, and the junction held 1 base outside the gene matches. The CDR3 DNA is TGTGCCAGCAGTTGGGGACTAGCGGGAGACAATGAGCAGTTCTTC. Translating it yields CASSWGLAGDNEQFF.

This clone showed up just a few times. The chain employs TRBV19 and TRBJ1-2; 11 positions match TRBD1. Germline values: CDR1 LNHDA, CDR2 SQIVND (reference sequence). The CDR3 spans 14 residues. V was pared by 4 bases and J by 3 bases, with 1 base of the junction left unmatched. CDR3 amino acids: CASSRTGGDYGYTF. For the CDR3, the DNA is TGTGCCAGTAGTAGGACAGGGGGCGACTATGGCTACACCTTC.

J is TRBJ2-3 and V is TRBV10-1; TRBD1 aligns across 9 bases. Trimming took 8 bases from V and 1 from J; bases not matched to a gene: 4. The length of the CDR3 is 14 residues. Germline V gene data show CDR1 as WNHNN and CDR2 as SYGVQD (reference sequence). This CDR3 reads CASGTGTGTDTQYF. CDR3 coding DNA: TGCGCCAGCGGGACAGGGACTGGCACAGATACGCAGTATTTT.

The chain is built from TRBV19 and TRBJ2-3; no definite D call. Germline-derived CDR1 and CDR2 are LNHDA and SQIVND (reference sequence). Trimming took 6 bases from V and 12 from J, leaving 13 bases between them. CDR3 length equals 11 residues. The CDR3 nucleotides are TGTGCCAGTAGCCGACTCAGTGAACAGTATTTT. Its translation is CASSRLSEQYF. Based on the CDR3 plus reference TRBV19 and TRBJ2-3, the full variable domain is DGGITQSPKYLFRKEGQNVTLSCEQNLNHDAMYWYRQDPGQGLRLIYYSQIVNDFQKGDIAEGYSVSREKKESFPLTVTSAQKNPTAFYLCASSRLSEQYFGPGTRLTVL.

This sequence joins TRBV2 and TRBJ1-1; 7 nucleotides align to TRBD1. The germline gives CDR1 SNHLY, CDR2 FYNNEI. The CDR3 is made up of 13 amino acids. The V segment lost 10 bases and the J segment 0 bases; nucleotides outside the gene matches: 5. In DNA form, the CDR3 reads TGTGCCAACGTACAGGGGTTGAACACTGAAGCTTTCTTT. This sequence encodes CANVQGLNTEAFF.

V is TRBV5-6 and J is TRBJ2-3; 8 bases map to TRBD2. V dropped 0 bases and J dropped 6; count of bases not matched to a gene: 9. Per the germline V gene, CDR1 is SGHDT and CDR2 is YYEEEE. The CDR3 extends over 16 amino acids. In nucleotides, the CDR3 is TGTGCCAGCAGCTTGGGTTCTAGCGGGCTCCGGGATACGCAGTATTTT. This translates into CASSLGSSGLRDTQYF.

V and J are TRBV6-6 and TRBJ1-4; D uncertain. Germline V gives CDR1 MNHNY, CDR2 SVGAGI (reference sequence). The ends were cut back, 10 bases at V and 6 bases at J, with 24 bases in the middle. CDR3 length equals 16 residues. CDR3 DNA: TGTGCCACCATAAAAGGAGCCACGGAGGTATATGAAAAACTGTTTTTT. Translated, it gives CATIKGATEVYEKLFF.

This clone was seen a handful of times. The chain has TRBV19 and TRBJ2-7, with TRBD2 matching 12 bases. With V trimmed by 5 bases and J by 2 bases, 7 bases remained unmatched. Germline V gene data show CDR1 as LNHDA and CDR2 as SQIVND (reference sequence). The CDR3 runs 16 residues. The DNA of the CDR3 is TGTGCCAGTAGTGGGAAACTAGCGGGAGGACCCTACGAGCAGTACTTC. The encoded protein is CASSGKLAGGPYEQYF.

The rearrangement links TRBV2 to TRBJ2-1; 8 bases align to TRBD1. Germline values: CDR1 SNHLY, CDR2 FYNNEI. CDR3 length equals 15 residues. The J segment lost 8 bases and the V segment lost 6 bases, leaving 12 bases of the junction unmatched. CDR3 sequence (DNA): TGTGCCAGCAGGGAGGACAGGGTACTTTGGGATGAGCAGTTCTTC. It codes for CASREDRVLWDEQFF.

The chain has TRBV7-8 and TRBJ2-1, with 7 bases fitting TRBD1. Germline CDR1 and CDR2: SGHVS and FQNEAQ. The CDR3 consists of 14 residues. The V and J ends lost 4 bases and 9 bases, in that order; junction bases with no gene match: 9. As DNA, the CDR3 is TGTGCCAGCAGCTCGCAGGGGGTTTCCGGTGAGCAGTTCTTC. Translation: CASSSQGVSGEQFF.

This clone was observed a single time. The rearrangement links TRBV28 to TRBJ1-2; possibly TRBD1 for D (5 bases). The CDR3 has 15 amino acids. V was shortened by 2 bases and J by 4 bases, with 14 bases between the two germline ends. CDR1 MDHEN and CDR2 SYDVKM come from the germline V gene. The CDR3 sequence is CASSLRSRVVYGYTF. Written as DNA, the CDR3 is TGTGCCAGCAGTTTACGGTCCAGGGTGGTCTATGGCTACACCTTC.

The CDR3 nucleotides are TGTGCCAGCAGCCCCCGGACTAGAGGGTACAATGAGCAGTTCTTC. Its protein product is CASSPRTRGYNEQFF. The V gene is TRBV11-2, the J gene TRBJ2-1; 7 bases are a match to TRBD2. This CDR3 spans 15 amino acids. The junction had 8 bases not matched to a gene; V was cut back by 5 bases and J by 4 bases. CDR1 is SGHAT and CDR2 is FQNNGV in the germline V gene.

The chain links TRBV10-3 to TRBJ1-1; the D gene is possibly TRBD1 (6 bases). CDR3 length equals 13 residues. Trimming stripped 6 bases from V and 2 bases from J, with 10 bases between. Germline CDR1 reads ENHRY; CDR2 reads SYGVKD. In DNA, the CDR3 is TGTGCCATCAGGAGGGGGGGAAACACTGAAGCTTTCTTT. It specifies CAIRRGGNTEAFF.

The rearrangement uses TRBV9 and TRBJ2-3; 7 nucleotides agree with TRBD1. This CDR3 is built from 14 residues. The germline V gene encodes CDR1 SGDLS and CDR2 YYNGEE. With V trimmed by 4 bases and J by 4 bases, 6 bases remained unmatched. The CDR3 reads CASSRQGSSDTQYF. CDR3 DNA sequence: TGTGCCAGCAGCAGACAGGGTAGTTCAGATACGCAGTATTTT.

The chain uses TRBV7-6 and TRBJ1-6; D perhaps matches TRBD1 (5 bases). CDR3 length: 17 amino acids. The V end was cut by 0 bases, the J end by 5 bases, with 14 bases between. Germline CDR1 and CDR2: SGHVS and FNYEAQ. CDR3 nucleotides: TGTGCCAGCAGCTTAGCTCTGGGGGGAAACGATAATTCACCCCTCCACTTT. It specifies CASSLALGGNDNSPLHF. The full variable domain, in which reference TRBV7-6 and TRBJ1-6 provide the parts outside the CDR3, is GAGVSQSPRYKVTKRGQDVALRCDPISGHVSLYWYRQALGQGPEFLTYFNYEAQQDKSGLPNDRFSAERPEGSISTLTIQRTEQRDSAMYRCASSLALGGNDNSPLHFGNGTRLTVT.

The rearrangement uses TRBV28 and TRBJ2-1; possibly TRBD2 for D (6 bases). This CDR3 is 14 amino acids long. Germline-derived CDR1 and CDR2 are MDHEN and SYDVKM. Trimming pared 4 bases from V and 4 bases from J, leaving 11 bases between. The CDR3 nucleotides read TGTGCCAGCAGTTCCGGGAGTAGGTACAATGAGCAGTTCTTC. It codes for CASSSGSRYNEQFF. Together with reference TRBV28 and TRBJ2-1, the CDR3 gives the full variable domain: DVKVTQSSRYLVKRTGEKVFLECVQDMDHENMFWYRQDPGLGLRLIYFSYDVKMKEKGDIPEGYSVSREKKERFSLILESASTNQTSMYLCASSSGSRYNEQFFGPGTRLTVL.

CDR3 sequence reads: CASSLGTSGRAGETQYF. In DNA form, the CDR3 reads TGTGCCAGCAGCCTCGGGACTAGCGGGAGGGCGGGCGAGACCCAGTACTTC. This chain links TRBV5-4 with TRBJ2-5; 16 bases agree with TRBD2. V lost 4 bases to trimming and J lost 5 bases; unmatched junction nucleotides: 8. The CDR3 runs 17 residues. Germline-derived CDR1 and CDR2 are SGHNT and YYREEE (reference sequence).